The 2 T cell receptor beta chains below come from one sample, sequenced in a study of CD8 T cells in Susac syndrome. Reverse transcription of roughly 0.45 to 1 ug RNA used random hexamers. MiXCR, applied by TCRdb to the immunoSEQ multiplex PCR reads, yields one record per CDR3 protein. Here the sample spans 400,000 to 550,000 distinct CDR3 sequences, more than 80% being singletons. Sequenced material: CD8+ T cells from PBMCs. These receptors were obtained from a human donor with multiple sclerosis.

The chain combines TRBV6-1 with TRBJ2-2; 12 nucleotides line up with TRBD2. Germline V gene data show CDR1 as MNHNS and CDR2 as SASEGT. This CDR3 comprises 17 residues. After removal of 8 bases from V and 2 bases from J, the junction contained 9 bases not matched to a gene. DNA of the CDR3: TGTGCCAGCCTGCAGACTAGCGGGAGTGTAAACACCGGGGAGCTGTTTTTT. Translating it yields CASLQTSGSVNTGELFF.

The chain joins TRBV27 to TRBJ2-1, with D unresolved. This CDR3 comprises 17 residues. The germline V and J ends were trimmed by 5 bases and 8 bases, with 25 bases remaining between them. In germline, CDR1 is MNHEY, CDR2 SMNVEV (reference sequence). CDR3 in amino acids: CASSRTWTDSLRDEQFF. DNA for the CDR3: TGTGCCAGCAGTCGCACGTGGACCGATAGCCTGCGCGATGAGCAGTTCTTC.